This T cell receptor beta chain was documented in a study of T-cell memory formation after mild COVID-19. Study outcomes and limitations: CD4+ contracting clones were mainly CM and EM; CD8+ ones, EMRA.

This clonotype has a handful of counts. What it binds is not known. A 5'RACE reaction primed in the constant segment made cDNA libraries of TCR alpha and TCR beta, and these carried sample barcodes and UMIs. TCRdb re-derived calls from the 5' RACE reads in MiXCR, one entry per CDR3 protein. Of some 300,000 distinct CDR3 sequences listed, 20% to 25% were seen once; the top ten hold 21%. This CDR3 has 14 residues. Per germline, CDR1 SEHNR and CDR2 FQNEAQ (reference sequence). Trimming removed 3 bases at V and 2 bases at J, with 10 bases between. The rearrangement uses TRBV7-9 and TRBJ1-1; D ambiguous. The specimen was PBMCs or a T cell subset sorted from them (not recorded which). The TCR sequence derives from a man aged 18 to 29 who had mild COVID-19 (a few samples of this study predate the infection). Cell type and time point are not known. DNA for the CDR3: TGTGCCAGCAGCTTTCGGCCAGTCAACACTGAAGCTTTCTTT. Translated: CASSFRPVNTEAFF.